The text below deals with one TCR beta chain. This sample was included in a study of blood T cell repertoires in COVID-19. Across the whole study: The cDNA or gDNA used as material had been derived from T cells, B-cell-depleted T cells, or PBMCs.

Profiling relied on immunoSEQ multiplex PCR, and the TCRdb table lists in-frame clones only, not all of them. The top ten hold 3.5% to 5% of the sample, which has approximately 140,000 clones, about 90% seen once. The material sequenced was peripheral blood. This receptor was taken from a woman in her sixties or seventies with active or convalescent COVID-19.

The CDR3 sequence: CASSLGRETEQFF. CDR3 DNA: TGTGCCAGCAGCCTAGGGAGGGAGACTGAGCAGTTCTTC. The chain employs TRBV7-8 and TRBJ2-1; 7 positions match TRBD2. The V and J ends lost 5 bases and 9 bases, in that order; junction bases with no gene match: 7. Germline V gene data show CDR1 as SGHVS and CDR2 as FQNEAQ. The CDR3 runs to 13 residues.